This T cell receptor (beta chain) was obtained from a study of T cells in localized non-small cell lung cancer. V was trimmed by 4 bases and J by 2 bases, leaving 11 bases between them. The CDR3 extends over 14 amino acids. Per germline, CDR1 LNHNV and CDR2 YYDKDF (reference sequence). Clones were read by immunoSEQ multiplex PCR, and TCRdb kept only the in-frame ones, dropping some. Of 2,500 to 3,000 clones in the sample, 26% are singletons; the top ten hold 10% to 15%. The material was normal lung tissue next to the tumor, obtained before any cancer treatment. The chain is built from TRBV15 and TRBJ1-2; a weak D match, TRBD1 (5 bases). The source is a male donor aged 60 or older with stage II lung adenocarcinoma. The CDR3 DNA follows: TGTGCCACCAGCACAGGGTCTGGGAACTATGGCTACACCTTC. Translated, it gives CATSTGSGNYGYTF.